The present T cell receptor (beta chain) was sequenced within a study of T cell changes during pregnancy in multiple sclerosis. Method: immunoSEQ multiplex PCR; TCRdb's copy keeps in-frame clones and lacks some. The sample consists of around 110,000 clones, under 95% of them appearing once. The input for sequencing was peripheral blood, taken in the third trimester of pregnancy. This sequence was found in a female donor in good health, enrolled as a control in a pregnancy study.

The CDR3 sequence is CASSPTGTGDSPLHF. The CDR3 DNA sequence: TGTGCCAGCTCACCGACCGGGACAGGGGATTCACCCCTCCACTTT. The chain combines TRBV18 with TRBJ1-6, with 10 bases that match TRBD1. The germline V gene encodes CDR1 KGHSH and CDR2 LQKENI. The V segment lost 3 bases and the J segment 8 bases; nucleotides outside the gene matches: 4. The CDR3 length is 15 residues.